The following is a TCR beta chain sequence with its context. This clone appeared once. The specificity of this receptor is unknown. No base quality information exists; no much larger clone differs at one position. Libraries came from the immunoSEQ multiplex PCR assay. A mixture of 60 forward primers for TCR Vbeta segments and 13 reverse primers for TCR Jbeta segments was used in the multiplex PCR. Amplification of the CDR3 region of rearranged TCR beta genes was performed with a multiplex PCR assay on genomic DNA. The Illumina HiSeq System was used to sequence the amplified TCR beta libraries as 87-base-pair reads. The source study handled its data this way. A later analysis tallied around 80 million unique TCR beta chains across the 666 repertoires, and about 10 million of those chains were shared by two or more donors. To remove PCR and sequencing errors, raw reads were error-corrected and collapsed into unique sequences using a nearest-neighbor algorithm that merged closely related sequences. To assign V, D and J gene segments, CDR3 sequences were aligned to IMGT reference sequences. Each retained sequence needed at least a six-nucleotide match to both a V gene segment and a J gene segment. Rearrangements were classified as productive when the CDR3 lacked stop codons and remained in frame with V and J, and all other rearrangements were classified as non-productive. CDR3 was defined according to IMGT convention as the region running from the second conserved V-encoded cysteine to the conserved J-encoded phenylalanine. The earlier analysis of 587 of the donors excluded sequences that lacked an unambiguous match to a single V gene segment. In an earlier analysis of about 590 of the donors, a V segment was called functional when productive rearrangements were above 56.7%, and segregating when the standard deviation between donors exceeded 5%. A statistical classification framework was developed to diagnose cytomegalovirus status using the catalog of TCR beta chain sequences. V and J gene assignment, in a later analysis, came from comparing TCR nucleotide sequences with IMGT/GENE-DB human TR gene sequences. A later analysis assigned CDR3 sequences and most-parsimonious VDJ recombination scenarios with the TCRdist pipeline. In a later analysis, every TCR beta chain was defined by the combination of its CDR3 amino acid sequence and its V-gene family, and reads without a unique V-gene family were dropped. As a way to deal with suspected cross-contamination and a sequencing artifact, a later analysis dropped approximately 570 nucleotide sequences that were highly shared and had low generation probability. For each public chain, a later analysis derived a clonal expansion index from normalized ranks of inferred template counts within each repertoire. Generation probabilities in a later analysis came from a VDJ recombination model fitted to out-of-frame rearrangements, and those results were checked against IGoR. In a later analysis, TCR-TCR, TCR-HLA and TCR-CMV co-occurrence was scored with hypergeometric tests, and a repertoire-size bias correction was applied to TCR pairs. A later analysis estimated false discovery rates by permuting HLA or CMV assignments 20 times. In a later analysis, co-occurring TCRs were grouped with DBSCAN, and TCRdist sequence similarity was added when clustering was performed within HLA-allele-positive subsets. Repertoires with fewer than 30,000 or more than 120,000 public chains were left out of co-occurrence clustering, as were about 5 repertoires with anomalous nucleotide sharing. TCRdb obtained this table from immuneACCESS and retained in-frame rearrangements with V and J assigned. These tables miss some clones; where compared with another copy, unresolved V genes account for less than half of the shortfall, and the remainder is unexplained. The DNA gave D and trimming, while V, J and clone size come from that table. The sample table contains more than 150,000 clones; only one count was recorded for 77% of them. The top ten clones comprise roughly 1.5% of the sample.

These data are taken from a study of cytomegalovirus exposure and HLA in healthy donors (dated by TCRdb to the late 2010s). Background for the entire study: In an earlier analysis of some 610 of the donors, about 260 Gb of sequence data and about 110 million unique TCR beta sequences from about 190 million T cells were reported. Roughly 300 gigabases of sequencing data and 80 million or so unique TCR sequences were included in an early release covering over 600 HLA-typed donors. Of the roughly 400 genotyped donors, approximately 81% were placed in the genetic ancestry cluster associated with self-reported Caucasian donors. The study aimed to test whether cataloging public T cell receptors could reveal signatures of past pathogen exposure. The study used immunosequencing to profile the T cell repertoires of approximately 650 subjects and linked those repertoires to cytomegalovirus serostatus. Along with the roughly 670-subject first cohort, a separate validation cohort of 120 different subjects was used. The study combined high-throughput TCR immunosequencing, statistical association of individual TCRs with disease status, and machine learning to predict cytomegalovirus infection status. To study patterns of TCR occurrence, a later analysis re-analyzed previously published TCR beta repertoires from 666 donors and added high-resolution HLA genotyping. Rather than drawing on any new phenotypic data, the later analysis identified candidate immune exposures from TCR beta sequences and the way those sequences occurred across donors. In an earlier analysis of over 550 of the donors, high-throughput TCR beta sequencing was used to judge whether each TCR beta V gene segment behaved as functional or pseudogenic. Donor age, sex, ethnicity and CMV serostatus were compiled alongside the repertoire data. A later genetic analysis used genome-wide SNP genotypes for about three fifths of the 666 donors, treating that subset as a discovery cohort. All discovery cohort repertoires had been generated on a single sequencing platform. Class I and class II HLA loci were covered by the typing at four-digit resolution. Typing coverage differed by locus: A, B, C, DRB1 and DQB1 were typed in roughly 620-640 donors, DQA1 in about 500, DPA1 in around 600, and DPB1 in 472. Roughly five DR-DQ haplotypes were handled as single units for association and clustering, since linkage in the cohort was strong. Among about 400 genotyped donors of the cohort, an average of roughly 230,000 unique TCR beta nucleotide sequences was sequenced per donor, of which 15% to 20% were non-productive. Findings and caveats that apply to the study as a whole: In a later genetic analysis, a missense DCLRE1C variant was associated with V-gene and J-gene trimming of TCR beta chains, and the association was replicated in an independent cohort. In the study, some 160 TCR beta chains were listed as associated with cytomegalovirus. Cytomegalovirus status was reported to be diagnosed by the classifier with high specificity and sensitivity in both the original and validation cohorts. In this cohort, only TCR beta chains were sequenced, and detectable features were limited by the absence of alpha or paired-chain data. According to a later analysis, most CMV-associated TCR beta chains appeared to be HLA-restricted, and the HLA associations seemed to be driven largely by CMV exposure. Specific HLA alleles were associated with 15,000 to 20,000 TCR beta sequences at a false discovery rate of 0.05 in a later analysis. In vitro tests confirmed that three of the cytomegalovirus-associated TCR beta chains recognize cytomegalovirus antigens. Linkage disequilibrium might explain the correlated functional status among segregating V segments, but an unknown experimental factor could not be ruled out. A further reported finding was that TCR beta sequences accurately predicted the HLA-A and HLA-B alleles for most subjects in the first cohort. According to a later genetic analysis, donors in an Asian-associated ancestry cluster had fewer N-insertions in productive TCRs than the approximately 610-donor mean. In a later analysis, TCR association rates were found to vary across HLA loci, with the most associated TCRs seen for DRB1 alleles and the fewest for HLA-C alleles. In a later analysis, HLA-associated TCR beta chains showed more clonal expansion and lower generation probabilities than non-associated chains that were equally common. CMV serostatus was the only immune exposure information available for the cohort. Across donors, most TCR sequences were observed very rarely, whereas some public TCRs were present in many individuals. Some IMGT-functional V segments, including TRBV6-2 and TRBV6-3, could not be distinguished by the 87-base-pair reads and were therefore excluded. Assigning TCR associations to individual alleles was difficult when HLA alleles, especially DR and DQ, strongly co-occurred. A group of highly shared sequence variants was considered likely to be a technical artifact of the sequencing pipeline. A later analysis reported that several top co-occurrence clusters appeared linked to parvovirus B19, influenza, CMV and Epstein-Barr virus. Because some donors lacked HLA typing at each locus, the association tests relied only on the typed subset. About 15 rarely observed V segments, including chromosome 9 orphons, were excluded from the earlier analysis of almost 600 of the donors because counts were too low. Roughly uniform sequencing depth across donors was assumed in presence/absence analyses, although this assumption may not hold. In an earlier analysis of 587 of the donors, most TCR beta V segments were observed in productive rearrangements about 90% or about 30% of the time, broadly matching IMGT annotations. The authors suggested that the approach could potentially be extended to other disease states and immunological phenotypes.

Its CDR3 holds 13 amino acids, cysteine through phenylalanine. Of the read, only the CDR3 DNA is kept; its 39 bases are in frame from base 1. The junction carries 13 bases between V and J, which are trimmed by 6 bases and 5 bases respectively. CDR1 and CDR2, looked up from the germline V gene, are MNHEY and SVGAGI. In total, 500 to 700 healthy bone marrow donors made up the cohort. At the time of sampling, every cohort member was nominally healthy, though immune exposures that went unrecorded were likely present. The donor was CMV seronegative and was included in the group of several hundred seronegative cohort members. Every donor gave a peripheral blood sample, and the peripheral blood mononuclear cells from that sample were used for TCR beta sequencing. Genomic DNA extraction from the blood cell samples was performed with the Qiagen DNeasy Blood Extraction Kit.

Sequencing was carried out using PBMCs. The TCR was taken from a man aged 18 to 35 in good health and CMV-seronegative. The rearranged segments are TRBV6-5 and TRBJ1-1; TRBD1 is a weak D gene call, 5 bases matching. The DNA is TGTGCCAGCAGACTCAACACAGGAACTGAAGCTTTCTTT. It specifies CASRLNTGTEAFF.